The 10 T cell receptor beta chains reported below all come from one sample, sequenced in a study of cytomegalovirus exposure and HLA in healthy donors. TCRdb's copy holds only in-frame clones and misses some; the assay was immunoSEQ multiplex PCR. The sample includes about 200,000 clones, 86% of them seen just once. Sequencing was performed on PBMCs. The receptors shown here come from a woman between 18 and 29 years old in good health and CMV-seronegative.

Only a few counts were recorded for this clone. The chain carries TRBV6-1 and TRBJ2-7; no clear D. The V end lost 7 bases, the J end lost 0 bases, and 4 bases lay between the germline ends. The CDR3 covers 11 residues. Germline V gives CDR1 MNHNS, CDR2 SASEGT. The CDR3 reads CASISSYEQYF. DNA for the CDR3: TGTGCCAGCATCAGCTCCTACGAGCAGTACTTC.

This clone was seen only once. The chain carries TRBV30 and TRBJ2-2; TRBD1 is a possible D gene (6 bases). Germline values: CDR1 GTSNPN, CDR2 SVGIG (reference sequence). The CDR3 totals 12 residues. V lost 0 bases and J lost 7, with 6 bases in between. The CDR3 sequence: CAWSVQGGELFF. CDR3 bases: TGTGCCTGGAGTGTACAGGGCGGGGAGCTGTTTTTT.

Here the CDR3 DNA reads TGTGCCAGCAGCTCCCGGGGATCCTTGTCCTACAATGAGCAGTTCTTC. It is translated as CASSSRGSLSYNEQFF. The rearrangement joins TRBV5-8 to TRBJ2-1, with D possibly TRBD2 on 5 matching bases. The CDR3 extends over 16 amino acids. Germline V gene data show CDR1 as SGHTS and CDR2 as YDEGEE. Trimming pared 3 bases from V and 1 base from J, leaving 14 bases between.

This clone was seen only once. J is TRBJ2-7 and V is TRBV27, with D perhaps matching TRBD2 (6 bases). Looked up from germline, CDR1 is MNHEY and CDR2 is SMNVEV (reference sequence). The V end lost 2 bases, the J end lost 0 bases, and 11 bases lay between the germline ends. CDR3 size: 15 residues. CDR3 in amino acids: CASSLAGSLSYEQYF. CDR3 DNA sequence: TGTGCCAGCAGTTTAGCGGGGAGTCTCTCCTACGAGCAGTACTTC.

This chain joins TRBV5-4 and TRBJ2-3; 14 bases match TRBD2. Per germline, CDR1 SGHNT and CDR2 YYREEE (reference sequence). CDR3 size: 15 residues. V lost 3 bases and J lost 6; bases outside the gene matches: 3. CDR3 DNA sequence: TGTGCCAGCAGCTCGGGACTAGCGGGAGAGGATACGCAGTATTTT. This sequence encodes CASSSGLAGEDTQYF.

This clone was recorded a few times. The rearrangement links TRBV20-1 to TRBJ1-2; D not certain. The CDR3 has 10 amino acids. CDR1 and CDR2 (germline): DFQATT, SNEGSKA (reference sequence). The V end lost 3 bases, the J end lost 6 bases, and 5 bases lay between the germline ends. CDR3 loop: CSARRDGYTF. Here the CDR3 DNA reads TGCAGTGCTAGGAGGGATGGCTACACCTTC.

V and J are TRBV6-5 and TRBJ1-2; 7 bases match TRBD1. Germline assignment: CDR1 MNHEY and CDR2 SVGAGI. V was pared by 6 bases and J by 7 bases, with 5 bases of the junction left unmatched. The length of the CDR3 is 12 residues. CDR3 nucleotide sequence: TGTGCCAGCAGCGACAGGGTAGCTGGCTACACCTTC. This codes for CASSDRVAGYTF.

This sequence joins TRBV18 and TRBJ1-2; 7 bases line up with TRBD1. CDR1 is KGHSH and CDR2 is LQKENI in the germline V gene. Germline trimming cut 4 bases from V and 1 base from J; bases unmatched to any gene: 6. The CDR3 is 15 amino acids. The DNA of the CDR3 is TGTGCCAGCTCACACACCCGGGACAGTAACTATGGCTACACCTTC. It specifies CASSHTRDSNYGYTF.

The chain uses TRBV7-2 and TRBJ1-5; D is uncertain. The CDR3 is 13 residues long. The V and J ends lost 0 bases and 13 bases respectively, with 13 bases between them. The V gene's germline CDR1 is SGHTA and CDR2 FQGNSA. The CDR3 loop reads CASSLAEGRGQHF. The DNA of the CDR3 is TGTGCCAGCAGCTTAGCGGAGGGCCGGGGTCAGCATTTT.

The rearrangement uses TRBV5-4 and TRBJ2-6, with D possibly being TRBD1 (5 bases). V was shortened by 0 bases and J by 0 bases, with 13 bases between the two germline ends. The CDR3 extends over 18 amino acids. Germline loops: CDR1 SGHNT, CDR2 YYREEE (reference sequence). CDR3 in amino acids: CASSLGGGGFSGANVLTF. CDR3 bases: TGTGCCAGCAGCTTGGGGGGCGGCGGATTCTCTGGGGCCAACGTCCTGACTTTC.